These 28 T cell receptor beta chains were all obtained from the same sample, sequenced in a study of blood T cell repertoires in COVID-19. This table comes from immunoSEQ multiplex PCR, and its TCRdb copy is limited to in-frame clones, with some not included. The table lists 540,000 or so clones, around nine tenths of them singletons. Sequencing input: peripheral blood. All receptors derive from a woman in her fifties or sixties with COVID-19, enrolled during active disease.

This chain uses TRBV7-9 with TRBJ1-4, with D unclear. Germline V gene sequence: CDR1 SEHNR, CDR2 FQNEAQ (reference sequence). V lost 6 bases and J lost 3, with 14 bases in between. The CDR3 has 15 residues. CDR3 region: CASRITGSANEKLFF. The CDR3 nucleotides are TGTGCCAGCAGGATTACCGGGTCCGCTAATGAAAAACTGTTTTTT.

The chain employs TRBV5-1 and TRBJ2-7; 11 positions match TRBD1. Germline CDR1 reads SGHRS; CDR2 reads YFSETQ. With V trimmed by 7 bases and J by 2 bases, 8 bases remained unmatched. The CDR3 extends over 15 amino acids. CDR3 DNA: TGCGCCAGCTACGAACCGGGACAGGGGGCCTACGAGCAGTACTTC. Residues: CASYEPGQGAYEQYF.

This chain uses TRBV25-1 with TRBJ2-2; D unclear. The length of the CDR3 is 14 residues. Trimming took 0 bases from V and 3 from J, leaving 5 bases between them. Per the germline V gene, CDR1 is MGHDK and CDR2 is SYGVNS. CDR3 region: CASSEYGHTGELFF. Here the CDR3 DNA reads TGTGCCAGCAGTGAATATGGGCACACCGGGGAGCTGTTTTTT.

This chain uses TRBV7-2 with TRBJ1-5, with D possibly matching TRBD1 (5 bases). The CDR3 loop spans 15 amino acids. V dropped 3 bases and J dropped 0 bases, with 9 bases sitting between them. Germline lookup yields CDR1 SGHTA and CDR2 FQGNSA. The CDR3 sequence is CASSLGDYSNQPQHF. The CDR3 nucleotides are TGTGCCAGCAGCTTGGGGGACTATAGCAATCAGCCCCAGCATTTT.

This clone was recorded once. The gene calls are TRBV4-1 and TRBJ2-1; TRBD2 agrees at 7 bases. V shed 4 bases and J 5 bases; nucleotides not matched to a gene: 8. The germline gives CDR1 MGHRA, CDR2 YSYEKL. CDR3 length equals 15 residues. The CDR3 reads CASSRAGTTNNEQFF. As DNA, the CDR3 is TGCGCCAGCAGCCGAGCCGGGACTACTAACAATGAGCAGTTCTTC.

The rearrangement uses TRBV24-1 and TRBJ1-2; D is ambiguous. The V and J ends lost 4 bases and 6 bases respectively, with 8 bases between them. Germline CDR1 KGHDR, CDR2 SFDVKD. CDR3 length equals 12 residues. The CDR3 DNA sequence: TGTGCCACCAGTGAGGGAGAGGATGGCTACACCTTC. Its protein product is CATSEGEDGYTF.

The chain links TRBV25-1 to TRBJ1-1; 9 positions agree with TRBD1. The CDR3 is made up of 16 amino acids. The V gene's germline CDR1 is MGHDK and CDR2 SYGVNS. Germline trimming cut 1 base from V and 3 bases from J; bases unmatched to any gene: 6. CDR3 residues: CASSESLGQGHTEAFF. The DNA of the CDR3 is TGTGCCAGCAGTGAATCCCTCGGACAGGGGCACACTGAAGCTTTCTTT.

This chain connects TRBV10-1 to TRBJ1-1; TRBD1 matches at 7 bases. Germline lookup yields CDR1 WNHNN and CDR2 SYGVQD (reference sequence). With V trimmed by 4 bases and J by 5 bases, 10 bases remained unmatched. The CDR3 totals 15 residues. Here the CDR3 DNA reads TGCGCCAGCAGTGCCAAGAGAACAGGGGCGACTGAAGCTTTCTTT. It codes for CASSAKRTGATEAFF.

V is TRBV5-1 and J is TRBJ2-7; 7 bases fit TRBD2. Germline assignment: CDR1 SGHRS and CDR2 YFSETQ. This CDR3 region has 14 residues. The V and J ends lost 1 base and 3 bases, in that order; junction bases with no gene match: 4. This chain's CDR3 is CASSLRGEGYEQYF. Written as DNA, the CDR3 is TGCGCCAGCAGCTTGCGGGGGGAGGGCTACGAGCAGTACTTC.

The chain employs TRBV24-1 and TRBJ1-5; the D is unclear. V dropped 9 bases and J dropped 1 base, with 6 bases sitting between them. Germline V gene data show CDR1 as KGHDR and CDR2 as SFDVKD. The CDR3 contains 12 residues. The CDR3 DNA is TGTGCCACCGGACTAAGCAATCAGCCCCAGCATTTT. This codes for CATGLSNQPQHF.

This chain uses TRBV30 with TRBJ1-5, with D maybe TRBD1 (5 bases). Trimming shortened V by 0 bases and J by 2 bases, and 14 bases separated the two germline ends. The germline gives CDR1 GTSNPN, CDR2 SVGIG (reference sequence). The CDR3 runs to 16 residues. CDR3 sequence (DNA): TGTGCCTGGAGTGTAGGGCAGGGCGGTGGCAATCAGCCCCAGCATTTT. Its protein is CAWSVGQGGGNQPQHF.

V usage is TRBV12-3 or TRBV12-4 and J usage is TRBJ1-1, with 7 positions matching TRBD1. This CDR3 is 13 amino acids long. Losses at the gene ends were 6 bases for V and 5 bases for J; bases not matched to a gene: 6. CDR3 in amino acids: CASSQGVGTEAFF. The CDR3, as DNA: TGTGCCAGCAGCCAGGGGGTAGGGACTGAAGCTTTCTTT.

V and J are TRBV7-2 and TRBJ1-5; no definite D call. Trimming stripped 1 base from V and 4 bases from J, with 11 bases between. This CDR3 region has 15 residues. Looked up from germline, CDR1 is SGHTA and CDR2 is FQGNSA. CDR3 in DNA: TGTGCCAGCAGCTTAGACGGGAGCAGGAATCAGCCCCAGCATTTT. It specifies CASSLDGSRNQPQHF. Combining the CDR3 with reference TRBV7-2 and TRBJ1-5 gives the whole variable domain GAGVSQSPSNKVTEKGKDVELRCDPISGHTALYWYRQSLGQGLEFLIYFQGNSAPDKSGLPSDRFSAERTGGSVSTLTIQRTQQEDSAVYLCASSLDGSRNQPQHFGDGTRLSIL.

The chain carries TRBV6-5 and TRBJ1-1, with 12 bases aligning to TRBD1. CDR3 length: 15 residues. CDR1 and CDR2 (germline): MNHEY, SVGAGI. Trimming removed 6 bases from V and 5 bases from J; junction bases left unmatched: 7. The CDR3 reads CASRRGQGARTEAFF. The CDR3 DNA sequence: TGTGCCAGCAGACGGGGACAGGGGGCTCGAACTGAAGCTTTCTTT.

This clone occurred a few times. The genes are TRBV5-4 and TRBJ1-1; 7 nucleotides align to TRBD1. There are 15 residues in the CDR3. Per germline, CDR1 SGHNT and CDR2 YYREEE (reference sequence). V lost 5 bases and J lost 0; bases outside the gene matches: 7. This CDR3 is CASSPPGQMNTEAFF. The CDR3 DNA is TGTGCCAGCAGTCCCCCGGGACAGATGAACACTGAAGCTTTCTTT. Full variable domain (missing parts from reference TRBV5-4 and TRBJ1-1): ETGVTQSPTHLIKTRGQQVTLRCSSQSGHNTVSWYQQALGQGPQFIFQYYREEENGRGNFPPRFSGLQFPNYSSELNVNALELDDSALYLCASSPPGQMNTEAFFGQGTRLTVV.

There are a few counts of this clone. This chain uses TRBV5-4 with TRBJ1-2; D ambiguous. Looked up from germline, CDR1 is SGHNT and CDR2 is YYREEE (reference sequence). The CDR3 is made up of 15 amino acids. V lost 4 bases, J lost 3 bases, and 16 bases lay in between. CDR3 DNA: TGTGCCAGCAGCCCCGGGTCGCCGGGAGACTATGGCTACACCTTC. This encodes CASSPGSPGDYGYTF. The variable domain in full, completed from reference TRBV5-4 and TRBJ1-2, reads ETGVTQSPTHLIKTRGQQVTLRCSSQSGHNTVSWYQQALGQGPQFIFQYYREEENGRGNFPPRFSGLQFPNYSSELNVNALELDDSALYLCASSPGSPGDYGYTFGSGTRLTVV.

The chain couples TRBV11-2 to TRBJ1-1; D is possibly TRBD1 (6 bases). Germline assignment: CDR1 SGHAT and CDR2 FQNNGV. The germline V and J ends were trimmed by 5 bases and 1 base, with 14 bases remaining between them. CDR3 size: 15 residues. The CDR3 DNA reads as TGTGCCAGCAGCGCTTCCAGGGGCGGGAACACTGAAGCTTTCTTT. It translates to CASSASRGGNTEAFF.

V gene TRBV3-1 (or the pseudogene TRBV3-2) combines with J gene TRBJ1-1; tentatively, D is TRBD1 (6 bases). Trimming took 4 bases from V and 0 from J, leaving 12 bases between them. The CDR3 spans 15 residues. Looked up from germline, CDR1 is LGHDT and CDR2 is YNNKEL (reference sequence). CDR3 nucleotides: TGTGCCAGCAGCCGGGGACACCCCATGAACACTGAAGCTTTCTTT. Translated: CASSRGHPMNTEAFF.

The V and J genes are TRBV5-6 and TRBJ2-7, with D maybe TRBD1 (6 bases). The CDR3 is 14 residues long. The germline V gene has CDR1 SGHDT and CDR2 YYEEEE. V dropped 5 bases and J dropped 4 bases, with 16 bases sitting between them. The CDR3 sequence is CASRSRIGQYEQYF. The CDR3 bases are TGTGCCAGCAGATCGAGAATCGGACAGTACGAGCAGTACTTC.

V usage is TRBV7-9 and J usage is TRBJ1-1; D remains unclear. The CDR3 is made up of 12 amino acids. The germline V gene has CDR1 SEHNR and CDR2 FQNEAQ (reference sequence). V dropped 1 base and J dropped 7 bases, with 7 bases sitting between them. For the CDR3, the DNA is TGTGCCAGCAGCTTAGATCGCGGTGAAGCTTTCTTT. This gives the protein CASSLDRGEAFF.

The rearrangement uses TRBV7-8 and TRBJ1-5, with 10 bases aligning to TRBD1. V dropped 5 bases and J dropped 5; count of bases not matched to a gene: 6. The length of the CDR3 is 15 residues. CDR1 and CDR2 (germline): SGHVS, FQNEAQ. The CDR3 sequence: CASSPGTGAHQPQHF. DNA of the CDR3: TGTGCCAGCAGCCCTGGGACAGGGGCTCATCAGCCCCAGCATTTT.

On this clone itself: This CDR3 is also generated by other DNA sequences in the sample. J is TRBJ1-1 and V is TRBV3-1 (or the pseudogene TRBV3-2); D unresolved. The CDR3 has 13 amino acids. V shed 0 bases and J shed 4 bases, with 6 bases lying between them. The germline gives CDR1 LGHDT, CDR2 YNNKEL (reference sequence). In DNA form, the CDR3 reads TGTGCCAGCAGCCAAGATCTCGGCACTGAAGCTTTCTTT. Encoded protein: CASSQDLGTEAFF.

The chain couples TRBV6-5 to TRBJ2-3, with a tentative D call TRBD1 (6 bases). Deletions cut 10 bases from V and 10 bases from J, with 12 bases between. This CDR3 has 10 amino acids. Germline assignment: CDR1 MNHEY and CDR2 SVGAGI. The CDR3 region is CATRGAAQYF. The CDR3 nucleotides are TGTGCCACCAGGGGAGCTGCGCAGTATTTT.

The genes are TRBV2 and TRBJ1-6, with 8 bases fitting TRBD1. Germline CDR1 SNHLY, CDR2 FYNNEI. This CDR3 contains 13 residues. Trimming removed 6 bases from V and 9 bases from J; junction bases left unmatched: 4. This CDR3 is CASRGTGFSPLHF. The CDR3, as DNA: TGTGCCAGCAGGGGGACAGGATTTTCACCCCTCCACTTT. Based on the CDR3 plus reference TRBV2 and TRBJ1-6, the full variable domain is EPEVTQTPSHQVTQMGQEVILRCVPISNHLYFYWYRQILGQKVEFLVSFYNNEISEKSEIFDDQFSVERPDGSNFTLKIRSTKLEDSAMYFCASRGTGFSPLHFGNGTRLTVT.

V usage is TRBV2 and J usage is TRBJ1-4, with 8 bases lining up with TRBD1. This CDR3 has 13 amino acids. The V and J ends lost 10 bases and 8 bases, in that order; junction bases with no gene match: 9. CDR1 is SNHLY and CDR2 is FYNNEI in the germline V gene. The CDR3 sequence: CATADRAEEKLFF. The CDR3 nucleotides are TGTGCCACCGCGGACAGGGCGGAGGAAAAACTGTTTTTT.

For this clone: The same CDR3 can be traced to other DNA sequences in this sample. This chain connects TRBV7-9 to TRBJ1-5; weak D call: TRBD1 (5 bases). The germline CDR1 and CDR2 sequences are SEHNR and FQNEAQ (reference sequence). V lost 5 bases to trimming and J lost 6 bases, with 11 bases between them. There are 13 residues in the CDR3. As DNA, the CDR3 is TGTGCCAGCAGCGTAGAAGGGGCTCAGCCCCAGCATTTT. Protein: CASSVEGAQPQHF.

The table lists this clone with a count of one. The V and J genes are TRBV11-1 and TRBJ2-3; D is unclear. The length of the CDR3 is 14 residues. Germline lookup yields CDR1 SGHAT and CDR2 FQDESV (reference sequence). V lost 2 bases, J lost 2 bases, and 8 bases lay in between. As DNA, the CDR3 is TGTGCCAGCAGCTTAACAGCATCCACAGATACGCAGTATTTT. Translated: CASSLTASTDTQYF.

DNA for the CDR3: TGTGCCACCAGTAAATCCGAGGGGAACACCGGGGAGCTGTTTTTT. Amino acids: CATSKSEGNTGELFF. The chain recombines TRBV24-1 with TRBJ2-2; a weak D match, TRBD2 (5 bases). Between the trimmed V and J ends, which lost 6 bases and 1 base, there was a span of 11 bases. CDR3 length: 15 amino acids. From germline, CDR1 is KGHDR and CDR2 SFDVKD.